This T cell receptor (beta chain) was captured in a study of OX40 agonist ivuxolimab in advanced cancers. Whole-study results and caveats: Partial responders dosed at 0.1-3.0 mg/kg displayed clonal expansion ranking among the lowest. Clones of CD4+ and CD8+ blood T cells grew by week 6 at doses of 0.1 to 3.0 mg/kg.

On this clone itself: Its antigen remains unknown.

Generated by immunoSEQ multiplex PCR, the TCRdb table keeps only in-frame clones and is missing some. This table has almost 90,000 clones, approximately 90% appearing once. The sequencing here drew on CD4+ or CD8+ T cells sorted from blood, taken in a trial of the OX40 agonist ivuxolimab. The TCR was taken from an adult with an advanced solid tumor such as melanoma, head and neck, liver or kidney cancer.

In DNA form, the CDR3 reads TGTGCCAGCAGTTACCCAGGGGGGAGCAATCAGCCCCAGCATTTT. It codes for CASSYPGGSNQPQHF. The rearrangement uses TRBV6-5 and TRBJ1-5, with TRBD1 matching 7 bases. The CDR3 runs to 15 residues. Germline CDR1 is MNHEY and CDR2 is SVGAGI. V dropped 2 bases and J dropped 1; count of bases not matched to a gene: 2.